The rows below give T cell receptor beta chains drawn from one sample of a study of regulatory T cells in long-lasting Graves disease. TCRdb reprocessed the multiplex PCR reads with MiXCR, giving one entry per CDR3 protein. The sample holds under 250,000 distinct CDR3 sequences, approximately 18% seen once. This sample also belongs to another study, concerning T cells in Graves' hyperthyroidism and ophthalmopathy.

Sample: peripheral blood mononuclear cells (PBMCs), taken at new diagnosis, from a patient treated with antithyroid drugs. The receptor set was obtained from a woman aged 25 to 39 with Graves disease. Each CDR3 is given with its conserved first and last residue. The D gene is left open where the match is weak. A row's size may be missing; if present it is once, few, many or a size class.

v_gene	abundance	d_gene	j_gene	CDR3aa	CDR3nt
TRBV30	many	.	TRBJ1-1	CAWSVQGRSTEAFF	TGTGCCTGGAGTGTGCAGGGCCGGAGCACTGAAGCTTTCTTT
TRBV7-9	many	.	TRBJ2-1	CASSLAGARNEQFF	TGTGCCAGCAGCTTAGCGGGAGCTCGGAATGAGCAGTTCTTC
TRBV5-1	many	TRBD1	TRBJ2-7	CASSLGTASSYEQYF	TGCGCCAGCAGCCTCGGGACAGCCAGCTCCTACGAGCAGTACTTC
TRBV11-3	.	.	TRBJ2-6	CATRWGSGANVLTF	TGTGCCACACGATGGGGTTCTGGGGCCAACGTCCTGACTTTC
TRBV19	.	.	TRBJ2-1	CASSIGHLYNEQFF	TGTGCCAGTAGTATCGGTCACCTCTACAATGAGCAGTTCTTC
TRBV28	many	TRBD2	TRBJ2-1	CASSLTSGRQNEQFF	TGTGCCAGCAGTCTGACTAGCGGGAGGCAGAATGAGCAGTTCTTC
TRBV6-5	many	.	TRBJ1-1	CASSYSETRELNTEAFF	TGTGCCAGCAGTTACTCTGAAACCCGCGAGCTGAACACTGAAGCTTTCTTT
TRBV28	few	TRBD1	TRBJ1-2	CASSTGQGLRYTF	TGTGCCAGCAGTACGGGACAGGGTCTGCGCTACACCTTC
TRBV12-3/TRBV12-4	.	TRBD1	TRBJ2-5	CASRLTGEETQYF	TGTGCCAGCAGACTGACAGGGGAAGAGACCCAGTACTTC
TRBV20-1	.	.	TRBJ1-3	CSARVGSSGNTIYF	TGCAGTGCTAGAGTTGGTAGCTCTGGAAACACCATATATTTT
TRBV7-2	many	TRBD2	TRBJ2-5	CASSASGGAGETQYF	TGTGCCAGCAGCGCTAGCGGGGGGGCCGGGGAGACCCAGTACTTC
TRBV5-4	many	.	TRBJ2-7	CASSLSAGSLYEQYF	TGTGCCAGCAGCTTAAGCGCGGGAAGTCTCTACGAGCAGTACTTC
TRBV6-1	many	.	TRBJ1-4	CASSPGRKVEKLFF	TGTGCCAGCAGCCCGGGGAGGAAAGTAGAAAAACTGTTTTTT
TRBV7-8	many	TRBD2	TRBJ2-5	CASSLFLELAGYQETQYF	TGTGCCAGCAGCTTATTCTTGGAGCTAGCGGGTTACCAAGAGACCCAGTACTTC
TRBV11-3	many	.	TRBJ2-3	CASSLGRQVQDTQYF	TGTGCCAGCAGCTTAGGGAGGCAGGTCCAAGATACGCAGTATTTT
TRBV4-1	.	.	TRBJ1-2	CASSQDLTGKDGYTF	TGCGCCAGCAGCCAAGATTTAACAGGGAAGGATGGCTACACCTTC
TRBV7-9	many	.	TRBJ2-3	CASSSGTTDTQYF	TGTGCCAGCAGCTCCGGGACCACAGATACGCAGTATTTT
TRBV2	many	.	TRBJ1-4	CASIDRGTNEKLFF	TGTGCCAGCATCGACCGGGGGACTAATGAAAAACTGTTTTTT
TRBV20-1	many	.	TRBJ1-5	CSASHRSNQPQHF	TGCAGTGCTAGTCACCGTAGCAATCAGCCCCAGCATTTT
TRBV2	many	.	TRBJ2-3	CASSEAYSGRSTDTQYF	TGTGCCAGCAGTGAAGCTTATTCTGGCAGAAGCACAGATACGCAGTATTTT
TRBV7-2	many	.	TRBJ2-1	CASSLLWVNEQFF	TGTGCCAGCAGCCTCCTGTGGGTCAATGAGCAGTTCTTC
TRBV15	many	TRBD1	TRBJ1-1	CATSRKQGAIITTEAFF	TGTGCCACCAGCAGAAAACAGGGGGCGATAATAACGACTGAAGCTTTCTTT
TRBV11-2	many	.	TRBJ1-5	CASSLAGSGGQPQHF	TGTGCCAGCAGCCTAGCCGGGAGCGGAGGTCAGCCCCAGCATTTT
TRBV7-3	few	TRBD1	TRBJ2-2	CASSLGQPYTGELFF	TGTGCCAGCAGCCTGGGACAGCCCTACACCGGGGAGCTGTTTTTT
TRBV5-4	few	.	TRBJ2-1	CASSVRVSGRAEQFF	TGTGCCAGCAGCGTCAGGGTTTCGGGTAGGGCTGAGCAGTTCTTC
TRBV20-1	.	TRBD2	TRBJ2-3	CSAISGRTQSTDTQYF	TGCAGTGCCATTAGCGGGAGGACCCAGAGCACAGATACGCAGTATTTT
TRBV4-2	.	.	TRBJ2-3	CASSQVGFTNTQYF	TGTGCCAGCAGCCAAGTCGGGTTTACAAATACGCAGTATTTT
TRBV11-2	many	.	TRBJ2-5	CASSLVRETQYF	TGTGCCAGCAGCTTAGTTCGCGAGACCCAGTACTTC
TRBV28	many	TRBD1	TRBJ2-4	CASSLPTGGNIQYF	TGTGCCAGCAGTTTGCCGACAGGGGGGAACATTCAGTACTTC
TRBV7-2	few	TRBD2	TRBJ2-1	CASSGAPSGRRSYNEQFF	TGTGCCAGCAGCGGGGCGCCTAGCGGGAGGCGCTCCTACAATGAGCAGTTCTTC
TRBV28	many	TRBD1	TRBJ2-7	CASSYDRVLDEQYF	TGTGCCAGCAGCTACGACAGGGTTCTCGACGAGCAGTACTTC
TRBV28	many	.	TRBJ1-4	CASSGSGREKLFF	TGTGCCAGCAGTGGGAGTGGCCGGGAAAAACTGTTTTTT
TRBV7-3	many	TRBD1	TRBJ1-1	CASSPRTGMNTEAFF	TGTGCCAGCAGCCCCCGGACAGGGATGAACACTGAAGCTTTCTTT
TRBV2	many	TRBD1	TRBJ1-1	CASSVSTGQAFF	TGTGCCAGCAGTGTCTCGACAGGGCAAGCTTTCTTT
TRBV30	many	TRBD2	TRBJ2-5	CAWSVGRTSGGQETQYF	TGTGCCTGGAGTGTAGGCCGGACTAGCGGGGGACAAGAGACCCAGTACTTC
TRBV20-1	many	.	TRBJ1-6	CSARGQANNSPLHF	TGCAGTGCTAGAGGACAGGCGAATAATTCACCCCTCCACTTT
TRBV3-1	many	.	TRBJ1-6	CASSPTENSPLHF	TGTGCCAGCAGCCCGACAGAGAATTCACCCCTCCACTTT
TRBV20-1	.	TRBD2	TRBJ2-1	CSAGRLAGDSYNEQFF	TGCAGTGCTGGGCGACTAGCGGGAGATTCCTACAATGAGCAGTTCTTC
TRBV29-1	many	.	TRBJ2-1	CSVSWGQDYNEQFF	TGCAGCGTTTCATGGGGGCAAGACTACAATGAGCAGTTCTTC
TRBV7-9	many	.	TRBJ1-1	CASSLHSGTPEAFF	TGTGCCAGCAGCTTACATTCAGGGACCCCTGAAGCTTTCTTT